The rows below give T cell receptor beta chains drawn from one sample of a study of T cell repertoires in cytomegalovirus infection. MiXCR was run by TCRdb on the reads, yielding one entry per CDR3 protein. The sample carries a few hundred thousand distinct CDR3 sequences, under 45% recorded once. For these receptors, no antigen is known. This specimen was cultured PBMCs, taken from culture after CMV antigen stimulation. The receptors derive from a human donor in good health (CMV status not recorded). Some clones in this sample may be carry-over from other donors' samples. Each CDR3 is given with its conserved first and last residue. Fields, in order: J gene, clone size, D gene, V gene, CDR3 DNA, CDR3 protein. D genes are given only for firm matches. Clone size is shown for a subset of rows, as once, few, many or a class of expanded clone.

TRBJ1-3,NA,NA,TRBV7-2,TGTGCCAGCAGCTTATATGCCACTAACACCATATATTTT,CASSLYATNTIYF
TRBJ1-1,few,TRBD1,TRBV6-2/TRBV6-3,TGTGCCAGCAGTTACCCTTTCGGGACAGGGACGAACACTGAAGCTTTCTTT,CASSYPFGTGTNTEAFF
TRBJ1-1,NA,TRBD1,TRBV11-2,TGTGCCAGCAGCACCAGGACAGGCGGCACTGAAGCTTTCTTT,CASSTRTGGTEAFF
TRBJ1-2,NA,NA,TRBV5-1,TGCGCCAGCTCCGCTGGAGGCCCGCGATATGGCTACACCTTC,CASSAGGPRYGYTF
TRBJ2-7,NA,NA,TRBV2,TGTGCCAGCAGGCGCTACGAGCAGTACTTC,CASRRYEQYF
TRBJ1-4,NA,TRBD1,TRBV5-5,TGTGCCAGCAGCATACTACAGGGGCAAACTAATGAAAAACTGTTTTTT,CASSILQGQTNEKLFF
TRBJ1-2,NA,NA,TRBV12-5,TGTGCTAGTGGTTTGGTAGAAGATAACTATGGCTACACCTTC,CASGLVEDNYGYTF
TRBJ1-1,NA,NA,TRBV4-2,TGTGCCAGCAGCCAAGCCGGACTGCTTAACACTGAAGCTTTCTTT,CASSQAGLLNTEAFF
TRBJ2-3,many,NA,TRBV12-3/TRBV12-4,TGTGCCAGCAGGGAAGCGGGCTCAGATACGCAGTATTTT,CASREAGSDTQYF
TRBJ2-1,NA,NA,TRBV15,TGTGCCACCAGCAGAGTTCCGGGGAATGAGCAGTTCTTC,CATSRVPGNEQFF
TRBJ1-6,NA,NA,TRBV7-9,TGTGCCAGCAGCTTAGACGCGTCCCTCCTCCACTTT,CASSLDASLLHF
TRBJ1-1,many,NA,TRBV7-8,TGTGCCAGCAGCTTATGGGTCGGGCAGTTGAACACTGAAGCTTTCTTT,CASSLWVGQLNTEAFF
TRBJ1-3,NA,NA,TRBV15,TGTGCCACCAGCAGAGATTTGAGCGGAAACACCATATATTTT,CATSRDLSGNTIYF
TRBJ2-7,NA,TRBD2,TRBV19,TGTGCCAGTAGTCCTCGCTGGACTAGCGGGAGAAGTGGTTACGAGCAGTACTTC,CASSPRWTSGRSGYEQYF
TRBJ1-5,NA,NA,TRBV19,TGTGCCAGTACCCAGGACCCTCGGGATCAGCCCCAGCATTTT,CASTQDPRDQPQHF
TRBJ2-1,NA,TRBD2,TRBV11-3,TGTGCCAGCAGCCCGGGACTAGCGGGAGACGACAATGAGCAGTTCTTC,CASSPGLAGDDNEQFF
TRBJ2-1,NA,TRBD2,TRBV7-6,TGTGCCAGCAGACCAGCGGGGGGGGTTAACAATGAGCAGTTCTTC,CASRPAGGVNNEQFF
TRBJ1-6,few,NA,TRBV12-3/TRBV12-4,TGTGCCAGCAGTCGACAGTCTTATAATTCACCCCTCCACTTT,CASSRQSYNSPLHF
TRBJ2-3,NA,TRBD2,TRBV4-1,TGCGCCAGCAGGAGAGCGGGAGGGACAGATTACCGCACAGATACGCAGTATTTT,CASRRAGGTDYRTDTQYF
TRBJ2-1,NA,TRBD2,TRBV7-6,TGTGCCAGCAGCTCGCAACTAGCGGGGGGCGATGAGCAGTTCTTC,CASSSQLAGGDEQFF
TRBJ2-1,NA,TRBD2,TRBV12-3/TRBV12-4,TGTGCCACCGGCGGGGACGGGAGGTGGGTCAATGAGCAGTTCTTC,CATGGDGRWVNEQFF
TRBJ2-1,NA,NA,TRBV12-3/TRBV12-4,TGTGCCAGCAGTTTAGTTCTGACTAGTACCTCCTACAATGAGCAGTTCTTC,CASSLVLTSTSYNEQFF
TRBJ2-7,NA,NA,TRBV10-3,TGTGCCATCAGCCCACAACAGGGATCCTACGAGCAGTACTTC,CAISPQQGSYEQYF
TRBJ2-7,few,NA,TRBV13,TGTGCCAGCGGAGCAGGAATCGAGCAGTACTTC,CASGAGIEQYF
TRBJ2-7,NA,NA,TRBV4-3,TGCGCCAGCAGCCAAGATCGAAACAGGGGAGGAGAGCAGTACTTC,CASSQDRNRGGEQYF
TRBJ2-5,few,TRBD2,TRBV7-2,TGTGCCAGCAGCTTATGGGCTAGCGGGGGGGATGAGACCCAGTACTTC,CASSLWASGGDETQYF
TRBJ2-1,few,NA,TRBV7-2,TGTGCCAGCAGCTCCGGACCACCCTACAATGAGCAGTTCTTC,CASSSGPPYNEQFF
TRBJ1-6,NA,TRBD1,TRBV6-2/TRBV6-3,TGTGCCAGCAGCGCCGGGACAGGGAGCTCCTATAATTCACCCCTCCACTTT,CASSAGTGSSYNSPLHF
TRBJ2-7,few,NA,TRBV7-2,TGTGCCAGCAGGGCCGGACTGACATACGAGCAGTACTTC,CASRAGLTYEQYF
TRBJ2-7,NA,TRBD1,TRBV7-2,TGTGCCAGCATCCCCCTGGTAGGACAGGCTCCCCCTTACGAGCAGTACTTC,CASIPLVGQAPPYEQYF
TRBJ2-1,NA,TRBD2,TRBV5-1,TGCGCCAGCAGCTTCTCTGCGGGAGCAGGCGACAATGAGCAGTTCTTC,CASSFSAGAGDNEQFF
TRBJ2-1,once,TRBD2,TRBV11-2,TGTGCCAGCAGCAAACTAGCGGGACCTTACAATGAGCAGTTCTTC,CASSKLAGPYNEQFF
TRBJ2-5,NA,TRBD1,TRBV7-1,TGTGCCAGCAGCCAGGGGACAGGGGGAACAGAGACCCAGTACTTC,CASSQGTGGTETQYF
TRBJ2-1,NA,NA,TRBV7-2,TGTGCCAGCAGCCCAGGGGGGGGGGCCTCTAATGAGCAGTTCTTC,CASSPGGGASNEQFF
TRBJ2-1,few,NA,TRBV24-1,TGTGCCACCAGTGGTTTTTGGGGCGATGAGCAGTTCTTC,CATSGFWGDEQFF
TRBJ2-1,NA,NA,TRBV20-1,TGCAGTGGGACAGCCGGGGCATGGGAGAATGAGCAGTTCTTC,CSGTAGAWENEQFF
TRBJ2-6,NA,TRBD2,TRBV20-1,TGCAGTGCTAGGGGGGGGGATGGGGCCAACGTCCTGACTTTC,CSARGGDGANVLTF
TRBJ2-3,NA,NA,TRBV27,TGTGCCAGCAGTACGGCACAGGGACCTAGCACAGATACGCAGTATTTT,CASSTAQGPSTDTQYF
TRBJ1-1,NA,TRBD1,TRBV27,TGTGCCAGCAGTCACCGGGACAGGGGCACTGAAGCTTTCTTT,CASSHRDRGTEAFF
TRBJ1-2,many,TRBD1,TRBV7-9,TGTGCCAGCAGCCCGGGACAGGGATACTATGGCTACACCTTC,CASSPGQGYYGYTF
TRBJ1-6,few,NA,TRBV7-2,TGTGCCAGCAGCTTAGAAGGACTGATGAGCTCCTATAATTCACCCCTCCACTTT,CASSLEGLMSSYNSPLHF
TRBJ2-3,NA,NA,TRBV11-2,TGTGCCAGCAGCTTAGTGGGGGGGCGGGTAGATACGCAGTATTTT,CASSLVGGRVDTQYF
TRBJ2-5,few,TRBD2,TRBV7-2,TGTGCCAGCAGCTTATTAGGTCTAGCGGGGCAAGAGACCCAGTACTTC,CASSLLGLAGQETQYF
TRBJ2-1,NA,NA,TRBV12-3/TRBV12-4,TGTGCCAGCAGTACTCAGGGACCCCTCGGTGAGCAGTTCTTC,CASSTQGPLGEQFF
TRBJ1-4,NA,TRBD1,TRBV5-4,TGTGCCAGCAGCGCTGGACAGGGGGTGGAAAAACTGTTTTTT,CASSAGQGVEKLFF
TRBJ1-2,NA,TRBD1,TRBV7-2,TGTGCCAGCAGCCTACCTACAGGGACAGGCTATGGCTACACCTTC,CASSLPTGTGYGYTF
TRBJ2-5,NA,NA,TRBV7-8,TGTGCCAGCAGCTTAGAGGGGTATCGGCAAGAGACCCAGTACTTC,CASSLEGYRQETQYF
TRBJ2-2,few,TRBD2,TRBV12-3/TRBV12-4,TGTGCCAGCAGTTTATTTCGTTCTAGCGGGGATACCGGGGAGCTGTTTTTT,CASSLFRSSGDTGELFF
TRBJ2-6,NA,TRBD1,TRBV30,TGTGCCTGGAGTAACAGGGGGCGTGGGGCCAACGTCCTGACTTTC,CAWSNRGRGANVLTF
TRBJ2-1,NA,NA,TRBV7-2,TGTGCCAGCAAACCTGGGTGGGGCAATGAGCAGTTCTTC,CASKPGWGNEQFF
TRBJ2-7,few,NA,TRBV7-2,TGTGCCAGCAGCTTACCCCCCGGGACCTACGAGCAGTACTTC,CASSLPPGTYEQYF
TRBJ2-1,NA,TRBD1,TRBV12-3/TRBV12-4,TGTGCCAGCACCAGGACAGGCCCCTACAATGAGCAGTTCTTC,CASTRTGPYNEQFF
TRBJ2-7,once,TRBD2,TRBV5-6,TGTGCCAGCAGCTTCGGGAGGGGCGGGGGGCGCCCTGGGCAGTACTTC,CASSFGRGGGRPGQYF
TRBJ2-3,few,TRBD1,TRBV7-9,TGTGCCAGCAACCCGGGACAGGGGACAGATACGCAGTATTTT,CASNPGQGTDTQYF